The rows below give T cell receptor beta chains drawn from one sample of a study of shared clonotypes between healthy human individuals. Assay used: immunoSEQ multiplex PCR; TCRdb lists only in-frame clones, some missing. The data show about 2,500,000 clones, around nine tenths seen once. Sequences were obtained from naive CD4+ T cells sorted from blood. Receptors were obtained from a young man in good health. The conserved cysteine and the conserved F or W are not part of the CDR3 here.

v_call	j_call	cdr3_aa
TRBV18	TRBJ1-5	ASSTDSNQPQH
TRBV15	TRBJ1-5	ATSRSSQPQH
TRBV5-5	TRBJ2-7	ASSLNPYEQY
TRBV30	TRBJ1-1	AWRAANTEAF
TRBV7-2	TRBJ2-5	ASSFPRTGQETQY
TRBV7-9	TRBJ2-5	ASSLIGLETQY
TRBV7-2	TRBJ1-4	ASSPERRSEKLF
TRBV10-2	TRBJ2-1	ASSERWGGPLEQF
TRBV7-9	TRBJ2-5	ASSPISGKETQY
TRBV7-2	TRBJ2-1	ASSFSGTSGIGEQF
TRBV12-5	TRBJ2-1	ASLGGSSYNEQF
TRBV2	TRBJ1-2	ASSEAANYGYT
TRBV6-6	TRBJ2-7	ASSYSGGTYEQY
TRBV6-1	TRBJ1-5	ASSEIQGNQPQH
TRBV7-6	TRBJ2-3	ASSFTSGSDTQY
TRBV7-2	TRBJ2-5	ASSSSGTGETQY
TRBV19	TRBJ1-1	ASCDRVRTEAF
TRBV19	TRBJ2-1	ASSIFPVGGGGGRRNSYNEQF
TRBV4-1	TRBJ2-1	ASSQVRAGVFYNEQF
TRBV29-1	TRBJ2-1	SVIRVGGSLNNEQF